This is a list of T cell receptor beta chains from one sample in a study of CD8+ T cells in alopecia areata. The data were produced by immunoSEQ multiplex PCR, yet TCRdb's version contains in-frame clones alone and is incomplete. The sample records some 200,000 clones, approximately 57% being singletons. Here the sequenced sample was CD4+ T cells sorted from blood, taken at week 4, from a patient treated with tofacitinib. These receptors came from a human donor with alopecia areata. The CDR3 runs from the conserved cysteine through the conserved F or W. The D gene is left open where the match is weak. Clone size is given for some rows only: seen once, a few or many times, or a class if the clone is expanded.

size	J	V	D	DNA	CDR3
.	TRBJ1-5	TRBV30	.	TGTGCCTGGAGTGGAAATGGGAATCAGCCCCAGCATTTT	CAWSGNGNQPQHF
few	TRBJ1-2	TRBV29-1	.	TGCAGCGTTGAAGGGCCAGGGAGGAACGAGGGCTACACCTTC	CSVEGPGRNEGYTF
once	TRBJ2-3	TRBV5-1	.	TGCGCCAGCAGCTTGGTGGTTGGATGGGGAGGTACGCAGTATTTT	CASSLVVGWGGTQYF
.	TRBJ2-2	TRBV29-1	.	TGCAGCGCGTGGGCAGGGACCCTCAACACCGGGGAGCTGTTTTTT	CSAWAGTLNTGELFF
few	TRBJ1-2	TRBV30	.	TGTGCCTGGAGTGATGGGGGGAACTATGGCTACACCTTC	CAWSDGGNYGYTF
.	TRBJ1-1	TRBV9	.	TGTGCCAGCAGCCCCCGACCCTTGCAGAACACTGAAGCTTTCTTT	CASSPRPLQNTEAFF
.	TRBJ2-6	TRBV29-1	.	TGCAGCGTTGAATTGGCTGGGGCCAACGTCCTGACTTTC	CSVELAGANVLTF
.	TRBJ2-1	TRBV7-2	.	TGTGCCAGCAGGGCTGACAGCACCCAGTTCTTC	CASRADSTQFF
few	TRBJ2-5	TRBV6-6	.	TGTGCCAGCACCCTACCACAGGAACGAGAGACCCAGTACTTC	CASTLPQERETQYF
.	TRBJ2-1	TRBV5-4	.	TGTGCCAGCAGCCCAACTGACAGATACAATGAGCAGTTCTTC	CASSPTDRYNEQFF
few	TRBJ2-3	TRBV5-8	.	TGTGCCAGCAGCCGTACTCCCCAACGGACAGATACGCAGTATTTT	CASSRTPQRTDTQYF
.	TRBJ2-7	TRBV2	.	TGTGCCAGCAGTGCGTCCGAGCAGTACTTC	CASSASEQYF
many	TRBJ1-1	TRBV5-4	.	TGTGCCAGCAGCCCCGCAGGGGTGAACACTGAAGCTTTCTTT	CASSPAGVNTEAFF
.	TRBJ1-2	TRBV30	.	TGTGCCTGGAGTGGGGACGCTTTCTATGGCTACACCTTC	CAWSGDAFYGYTF
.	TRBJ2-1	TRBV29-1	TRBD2	TGCAGCGGGGGGGGTCGCTCCTACAATGAGCAGTTCTTC	CSGGGRSYNEQFF
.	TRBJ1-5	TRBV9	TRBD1	TGTGCCAGCAGCGCCGGGACAGGGGATGGTCAGCCCCAGCATTTT	CASSAGTGDGQPQHF
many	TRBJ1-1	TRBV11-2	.	TGTGCCAGCAGCCAAGACCTAAACCCGGACACTGAAGCTTTCTTT	CASSQDLNPDTEAFF
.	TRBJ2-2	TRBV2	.	TGTGCCAGCAGTGTTGGCAAAGCCGCCCATGGGGAGCTGTTTTTT	CASSVGKAAHGELFF